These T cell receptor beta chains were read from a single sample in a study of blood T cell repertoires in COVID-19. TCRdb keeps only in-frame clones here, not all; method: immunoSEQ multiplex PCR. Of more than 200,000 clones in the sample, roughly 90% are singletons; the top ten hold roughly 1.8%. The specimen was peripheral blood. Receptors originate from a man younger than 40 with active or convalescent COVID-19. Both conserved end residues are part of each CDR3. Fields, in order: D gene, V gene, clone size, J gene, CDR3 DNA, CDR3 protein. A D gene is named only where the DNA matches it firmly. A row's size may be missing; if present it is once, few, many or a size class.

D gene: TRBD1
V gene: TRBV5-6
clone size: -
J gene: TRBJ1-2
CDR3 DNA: TGTGCCAGCACCGCGACCGGGACAGGGTCCCCCTATGGCTACACCTTC
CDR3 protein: CASTATGTGSPYGYTF

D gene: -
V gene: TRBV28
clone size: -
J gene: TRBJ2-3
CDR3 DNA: TGTGCCAGCAGTTGGGGGCGAAGCACAGATACGCAGTATTTT
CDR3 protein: CASSWGRSTDTQYF

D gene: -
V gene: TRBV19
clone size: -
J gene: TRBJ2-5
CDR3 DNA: TGTGCCAGTCGGCCAGGGGCCCAAGAGACCCAGTACTTC
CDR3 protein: CASRPGAQETQYF

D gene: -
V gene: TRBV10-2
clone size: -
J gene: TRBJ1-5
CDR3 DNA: TGCGCTACAGGTGGAGCGAGACAGCCCCAGCATTTT
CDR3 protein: CATGGARQPQHF

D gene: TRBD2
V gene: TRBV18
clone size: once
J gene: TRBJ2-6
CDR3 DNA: TGTGCCAGCTCACCGGGAGGGGAGTCCGGGGCCAACGTCCTGACTTTC
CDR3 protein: CASSPGGESGANVLTF

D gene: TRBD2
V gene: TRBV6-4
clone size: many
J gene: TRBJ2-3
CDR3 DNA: TGTGCCAGCAGTGATCAGCTAGCGGGCGGTTGCACAGATACGCAGTATTTT
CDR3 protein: CASSDQLAGGCTDTQYF

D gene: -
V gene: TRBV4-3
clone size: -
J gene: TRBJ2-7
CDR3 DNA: TGCGCCAGCAGCCAAAGGGTAGGGGGTTGGGAGCAGTACTTC
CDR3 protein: CASSQRVGGWEQYF

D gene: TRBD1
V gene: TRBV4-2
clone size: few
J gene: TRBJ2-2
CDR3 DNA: TGTGCCAGCAGCCAAGATCCCAGGGGGTCGGACACCGGGGAGCTGTTTTTT
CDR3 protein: CASSQDPRGSDTGELFF

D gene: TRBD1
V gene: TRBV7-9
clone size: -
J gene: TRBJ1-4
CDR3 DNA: TGTGCCAGCAGCACCCGACAGGGGGCGGGGGAAAAACTGTTTTTT
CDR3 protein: CASSTRQGAGEKLFF

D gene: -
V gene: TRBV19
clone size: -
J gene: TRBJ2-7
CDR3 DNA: TGTGCCAGTAGTAGACCCGGGACCTACGAGCAGTACTTC
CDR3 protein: CASSRPGTYEQYF

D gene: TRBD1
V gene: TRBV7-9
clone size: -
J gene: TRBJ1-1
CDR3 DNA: TGTGCCAGCAGCTTGGGGACAGCGAACACTGAAGCTTTCTTT
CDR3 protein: CASSLGTANTEAFF

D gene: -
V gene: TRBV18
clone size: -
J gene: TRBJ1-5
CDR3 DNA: TGTGCCAGCTCGTTACAGGAAAGCAATCAGCCCCAGCATTTT
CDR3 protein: CASSLQESNQPQHF

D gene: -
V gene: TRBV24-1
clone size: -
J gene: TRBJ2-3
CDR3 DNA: TGTGCCACCAGTGATTCCCTTACAGATACGCAGTATTTT
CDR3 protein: CATSDSLTDTQYF

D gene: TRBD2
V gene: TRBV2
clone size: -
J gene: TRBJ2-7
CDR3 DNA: TGTGCCATCAGTGAAGCTGGGAGGGCTTCCTCCTACGAGCAGTACTTC
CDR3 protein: CAISEAGRASSYEQYF

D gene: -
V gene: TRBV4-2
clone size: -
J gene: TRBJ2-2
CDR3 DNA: TGTGCCAGCAGCCAAGACTACCACACCGGGGAGCTGTTTTTT
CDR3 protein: CASSQDYHTGELFF

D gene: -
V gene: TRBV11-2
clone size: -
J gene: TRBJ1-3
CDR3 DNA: TGTGCCAGCAGCTTAGGGGCAACTGGAAACACCATATATTTT
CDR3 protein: CASSLGATGNTIYF

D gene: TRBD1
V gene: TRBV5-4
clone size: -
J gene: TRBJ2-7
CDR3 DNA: TGTGCCAGCAGCCCAGCCCCCCCGGGGACAGGGGGCGACGAGCAGTACTTC
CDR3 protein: CASSPAPPGTGGDEQYF

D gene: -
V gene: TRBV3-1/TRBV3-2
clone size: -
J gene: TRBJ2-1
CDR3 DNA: TGTGCCAGCTCGTCCCGACTGGCTGAGGTCGAGCAGTTCTTC
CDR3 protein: CASSSRLAEVEQFF

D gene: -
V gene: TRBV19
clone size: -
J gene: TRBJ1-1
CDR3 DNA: TGTGCCAGTAGTATAGTCGTCAGAACAAACACTGAAGCTTTCTTT
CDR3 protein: CASSIVVRTNTEAFF

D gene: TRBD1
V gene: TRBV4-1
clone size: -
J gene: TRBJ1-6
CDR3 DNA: TGCGCCAGCAGCCAGGGACAGCCGAGCTCCTATAATTCACCCCTCCACTTT
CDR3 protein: CASSQGQPSSYNSPLHF

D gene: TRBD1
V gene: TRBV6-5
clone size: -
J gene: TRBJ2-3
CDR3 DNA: TGTGCCAGCAGTTACTCCGGACAGGGGACAGATACGCAGTATTTT
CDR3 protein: CASSYSGQGTDTQYF

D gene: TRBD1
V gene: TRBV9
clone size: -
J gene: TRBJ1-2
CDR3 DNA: TGTGCCAGCAGCGTAGCTCCACAGGGGGATGGCTACACCTTC
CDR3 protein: CASSVAPQGDGYTF

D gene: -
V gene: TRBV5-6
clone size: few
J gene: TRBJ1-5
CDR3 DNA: TGTGCCAGCAGCTCAACAGGGTCGGCTAGCAATCAGCCCCAGCATTTT
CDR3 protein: CASSSTGSASNQPQHF

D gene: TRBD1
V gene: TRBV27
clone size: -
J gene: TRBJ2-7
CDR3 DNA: TGTGCCAGCAGCGACCTCAAAGCCTCACCCGGGACAGGGGGACTCTACGAGCAGTACTTC
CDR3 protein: CASSDLKASPGTGGLYEQYF